A selection of T cell receptor beta chains follows, all from one sample in a study of radiotherapy plus CTLA-4 blockade in lung cancer. Assay used: immunoSEQ multiplex PCR; TCRdb lists only in-frame clones, some missing. Of 75,000 to 100,000 clones in the sample, around 88% were seen once. Sequenced material: peripheral blood, taken from a patient treated with radiotherapy plus ipilimumab. The receptors were gathered from a human donor with non-small cell lung cancer that progressed on radiotherapy plus ipilimumab. CDR3s include the opening cysteine and the closing phenylalanine or tryptophan. The D gene is left open where the match is weak. Part of the rows lack a size; the others show once, few, many or a class for expanded clones.

v_gene	abundance	d_gene	j_gene	CDR3aa	CDR3nt
TRBV30	-	TRBD2	TRBJ2-3	CAWRRAGERDTQYF	TGTGCCTGGAGAAGAGCGGGAGAGAGGGATACGCAGTATTTT
TRBV6-6	-	-	TRBJ2-3	CASSLVQITQYF	TGTGCCAGCAGTTTGGTTCAGATTACGCAGTATTTT
TRBV7-2	-	-	TRBJ1-5	CASSLVSGSRGNQPQHF	TGTGCCAGCAGCTTAGTATCAGGGAGTCGCGGCAATCAGCCCCAGCATTTT
TRBV27	-	TRBD1	TRBJ1-3	CASREPGQGEISGNTIYF	TGTGCCAGCAGAGAACCCGGACAGGGGGAAATCTCTGGAAACACCATATATTTT
TRBV27	-	TRBD1	TRBJ2-1	CASRPTGTGGHGQFF	TGTGCCAGCAGACCGACCGGGACAGGGGGCCATGGGCAGTTCTTC
TRBV5-1	-	-	TRBJ2-4	CASSLDPVLAKNIQYF	TGCGCCAGCAGCTTGGATCCGGTCCTAGCCAAAAACATTCAGTACTTC
TRBV7-8	-	-	TRBJ1-1	CASSSGGRNTEAFF	TGTGCCAGCAGCTCCGGGGGCCGGAACACTGAAGCTTTCTTT
TRBV6-1	-	-	TRBJ1-5	CASSVGNQPQHF	TGTGCCAGCAGTGTAGGCAATCAGCCCCAGCATTTT
TRBV4-1	-	TRBD1	TRBJ1-2	CASSQTQVGGRLGGYTF	TGCGCCAGCAGCCAAACCCAGGTAGGGGGCCGCCTAGGGGGCTACACCTTC
TRBV5-6	-	-	TRBJ2-1	CASSPTRNEQFF	TGTGCCAGCAGCCCTACTAGGAATGAGCAGTTCTTC
TRBV6-1	-	TRBD1	TRBJ2-7	CASRGQGAKLEQYF	TGTGCCAGCAGGGGACAGGGGGCGAAGCTCGAGCAGTACTTC
TRBV2	-	-	TRBJ1-2	CASSDLGAGTYTF	TGTGCCAGCAGTGATTTAGGGGCAGGGACCTACACCTTC
TRBV18	-	TRBD2	TRBJ2-3	CASSRSIAGGPDTQYF	TGTGCCAGCTCCCGGAGTATAGCGGGAGGGCCAGATACGCAGTATTTT
TRBV28	-	TRBD2	TRBJ2-7	CASSGLGGTGIYEQYF	TGTGCCAGCAGTGGCCTCGGGGGGACGGGGATTTACGAGCAGTACTTC
TRBV7-3	-	TRBD2	TRBJ2-7	CASSLQLAGSGEQYF	TGTGCCAGCAGCTTACAACTAGCGGGAAGTGGCGAGCAGTACTTC
TRBV5-1	-	-	TRBJ1-4	CASSLEGRSNEKLFF	TGCGCCAGCAGCTTGGAGGGACGGTCTAATGAAAAACTGTTTTTT
TRBV28	-	-	TRBJ2-1	CASRYERRVSSYNEQFF	TGTGCCAGCAGGTACGAACGGCGAGTAAGCTCCTACAATGAGCAGTTCTTC
TRBV5-1	-	-	TRBJ2-1	CASRAMTDSYNEQFF	TGCGCCAGCCGGGCGATGACTGATTCCTACAATGAGCAGTTCTTC
TRBV5-1	-	TRBD2	TRBJ2-7	CASSLGGTRNEQYF	TGCGCCAGCAGCTTGGGAGGGACTAGAAACGAGCAGTACTTC
TRBV19	-	-	TRBJ1-5	CASTTARGFSNQPQHF	TGTGCCAGTACCACCGCCCGGGGCTTTAGCAATCAGCCCCAGCATTTT
TRBV2	-	-	TRBJ1-1	CASSESRLPEAFF	TGTGCCAGCAGTGAATCGAGGTTACCTGAAGCTTTCTTT
TRBV20-1	-	-	TRBJ2-5	CSATRETQYF	TGCAGTGCCACCAGGGAGACCCAGTACTTC
TRBV5-1	once	-	TRBJ1-4	CASSLFGNEKLFF	TGCGCCAGCAGCTTGTTCGGAAATGAAAAACTGTTTTTT
TRBV11-3	-	-	TRBJ2-1	CASSPIVVSEQFF	TGTGCCAGCAGCCCAATAGTGGTTAGTGAGCAGTTCTTC
TRBV10-2	-	-	TRBJ2-2	CASSVAGPNTGELFF	TGCGCCAGCAGTGTGGCGGGACCGAACACCGGGGAGCTGTTTTTT
TRBV11-3	-	-	TRBJ2-7	CASSLEQIYEQYF	TGTGCCAGCAGCTTAGAACAGATCTACGAGCAGTACTTC
TRBV5-1	once	TRBD1	TRBJ1-2	CASSSQARTGGAKGYTF	TGCGCCAGCAGCTCCCAAGCCCGGACAGGGGGCGCGAAAGGCTACACCTTC
TRBV9	-	-	TRBJ2-1	CASSVGGTVNEQFF	TGTGCCAGCAGCGTGGGCGGCACAGTGAATGAGCAGTTCTTC